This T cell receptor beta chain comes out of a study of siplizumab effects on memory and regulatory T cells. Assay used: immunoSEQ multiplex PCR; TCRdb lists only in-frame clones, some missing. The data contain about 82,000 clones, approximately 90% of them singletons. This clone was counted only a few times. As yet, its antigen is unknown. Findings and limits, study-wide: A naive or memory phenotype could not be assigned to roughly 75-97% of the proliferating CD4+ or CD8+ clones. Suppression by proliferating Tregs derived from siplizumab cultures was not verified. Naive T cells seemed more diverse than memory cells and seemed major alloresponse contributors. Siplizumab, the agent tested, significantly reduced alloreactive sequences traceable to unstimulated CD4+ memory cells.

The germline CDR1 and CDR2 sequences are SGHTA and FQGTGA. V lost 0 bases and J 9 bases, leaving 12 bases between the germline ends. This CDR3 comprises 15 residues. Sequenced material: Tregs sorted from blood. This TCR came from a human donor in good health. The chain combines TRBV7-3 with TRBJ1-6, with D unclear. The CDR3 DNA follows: TGTGCCAGCAGCTTAACCTTCGATGGATCTTCACCCCTCCACTTT. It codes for CASSLTFDGSSPLHF.